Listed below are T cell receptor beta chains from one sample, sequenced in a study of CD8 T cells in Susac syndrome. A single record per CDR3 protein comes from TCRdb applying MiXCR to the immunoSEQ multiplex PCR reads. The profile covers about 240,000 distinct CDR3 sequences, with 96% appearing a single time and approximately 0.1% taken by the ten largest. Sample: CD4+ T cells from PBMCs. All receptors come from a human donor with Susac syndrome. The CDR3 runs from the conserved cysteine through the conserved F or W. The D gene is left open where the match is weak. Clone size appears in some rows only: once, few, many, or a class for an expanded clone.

CDR3 protein: CASSLSTRQFEQFF; CDR3 DNA: TGTGCCAGCAGTTTGTCGACTAGACAGTTCGAGCAGTTCTTC; CDR3 length: 14; V gene: TRBV27; clone size: -; D gene: -; J gene: TRBJ2-1
CDR3 protein: CASSLLSLGSSYEQYF; CDR3 DNA: TGTGCCAGCAGCTTATTATCCCTTGGAAGCTCCTACGAGCAGTACTTC; CDR3 length: 16; V gene: TRBV7-9; clone size: once; D gene: -; J gene: TRBJ2-7
CDR3 protein: CSARFGLTPPNEQYF; CDR3 DNA: TGCAGTGCTAGATTCGGACTTACCCCCCCGAATGAGCAGTACTTC; CDR3 length: 15; V gene: TRBV20-1; clone size: -; D gene: -; J gene: TRBJ2-7
CDR3 protein: CASQLASRPYEQYF; CDR3 DNA: TGTGCCAGCCAACTAGCTTCTCGTCCCTACGAGCAGTACTTC; CDR3 length: 14; V gene: TRBV21-1; clone size: -; D gene: -; J gene: TRBJ2-7
CDR3 protein: CASSPGGDSRAFF; CDR3 DNA: TGTGCCAGCAGCCCGGGTGGGGACAGTAGGGCTTTCTTT; CDR3 length: 13; V gene: TRBV7-3; clone size: -; D gene: TRBD1; J gene: TRBJ1-1
CDR3 protein: CASSTGLPYEQYF; CDR3 DNA: TGTGCCAGCAGTACGGGACTCCCCTACGAGCAGTACTTC; CDR3 length: 13; V gene: TRBV28; clone size: -; D gene: -; J gene: TRBJ2-7
CDR3 protein: CASSSVPGALLQYF; CDR3 DNA: TGTGCCAGCAGCTCAGTCCCGGGGGCCCTGCTGCAGTACTTC; CDR3 length: 14; V gene: TRBV7-8; clone size: -; D gene: -; J gene: TRBJ2-7
CDR3 protein: CASSEDPYGYTF; CDR3 DNA: TGTGCCAGCAGTGAAGACCCCTATGGCTACACCTTC; CDR3 length: 12; V gene: TRBV28; clone size: -; D gene: -; J gene: TRBJ1-2
CDR3 protein: CSATVGGNEQYF; CDR3 DNA: TGCAGTGCTACCGTCGGGGGCAACGAGCAGTACTTC; CDR3 length: 12; V gene: TRBV20-1; clone size: -; D gene: -; J gene: TRBJ2-7
CDR3 protein: CASSDAGGPVYEQYF; CDR3 DNA: TGTGCCAGCAGTGATGCGGGAGGGCCCGTCTACGAGCAGTACTTC; CDR3 length: 15; V gene: TRBV25-1; clone size: -; D gene: TRBD2; J gene: TRBJ2-7
CDR3 protein: CASSQGTSGRLFF; CDR3 DNA: TGTGCCAGCAGCCAAGGTACTAGCGGTAGGCTGTTTTTT; CDR3 length: 13; V gene: TRBV3-1; clone size: -; D gene: TRBD2; J gene: TRBJ2-2
CDR3 protein: CASSLKREKSEQYF; CDR3 DNA: TGTGCCAGCAGCTTAAAACGGGAGAAGTCCGAGCAGTACTTC; CDR3 length: 14; V gene: TRBV7-9; clone size: -; D gene: -; J gene: TRBJ2-7
CDR3 protein: CASSDHTQVSGANVLTF; CDR3 DNA: TGTGCCAGCAGCGACCATACCCAGGTGTCTGGGGCCAACGTCCTGACTTTC; CDR3 length: 17; V gene: TRBV5-5; clone size: -; D gene: -; J gene: TRBJ2-6
CDR3 protein: CASSQRDLGELFF; CDR3 DNA: TGCGCCAGCAGTCAACGGGATCTCGGGGAGCTGTTTTTT; CDR3 length: 13; V gene: TRBV23-1; clone size: -; D gene: -; J gene: TRBJ2-2
CDR3 protein: CSVDTGVGNQPQHF; CDR3 DNA: TGCAGCGTTGATACAGGGGTCGGCAATCAGCCCCAGCATTTT; CDR3 length: 14; V gene: TRBV29-1; clone size: -; D gene: TRBD1; J gene: TRBJ1-5
CDR3 protein: CASSYSPGLGEKLFF; CDR3 DNA: TGTGCCAGCAGTTACTCCCCCGGTCTGGGTGAAAAACTGTTTTTT; CDR3 length: 15; V gene: TRBV6-5; clone size: once; D gene: -; J gene: TRBJ1-4
CDR3 protein: CSPSLRPGGGAFF; CDR3 DNA: TGCAGCCCGAGCCTCAGACCTGGCGGGGGAGCTTTCTTT; CDR3 length: 13; V gene: TRBV29-1; clone size: -; D gene: -; J gene: TRBJ1-1
CDR3 protein: CATEGQGGTEAFF; CDR3 DNA: TGTGCCACCGAAGGACAGGGGGGGACTGAAGCTTTCTTT; CDR3 length: 13; V gene: TRBV19; clone size: -; D gene: TRBD1; J gene: TRBJ1-1
CDR3 protein: CASSQLTSTDTQYF; CDR3 DNA: TGTGCCAGCAGCCAACTCACTAGCACAGATACGCAGTATTTT; CDR3 length: 14; V gene: TRBV3-1; clone size: once; D gene: -; J gene: TRBJ2-3
CDR3 protein: CASSQAIWRDDNEQFF; CDR3 DNA: TGTGCCAGCAGCCAAGCGATCTGGCGGGACGACAATGAGCAGTTCTTC; CDR3 length: 16; V gene: TRBV4-2; clone size: -; D gene: -; J gene: TRBJ2-1
CDR3 protein: CASSQEGGNTEAFF; CDR3 DNA: TGTGCCAGCAGCCAAGAAGGGGGGAACACTGAAGCTTTCTTT; CDR3 length: 14; V gene: TRBV14; clone size: -; D gene: -; J gene: TRBJ1-1
CDR3 protein: CASSPPRGYTF; CDR3 DNA: TGTGCCAGCAGTCCCCCCCGTGGCTACACCTTC; CDR3 length: 11; V gene: TRBV7-3; clone size: -; D gene: -; J gene: TRBJ1-2